The clone carrying this T cell receptor beta chain came up many times. Its antigen is currently unknown. The data were obtained in a study of T cells in Graves' hyperthyroidism and ophthalmopathy. Study summary: Peripheral blood was taken when the disease was first diagnosed, before any treatment began.

The CDR3 spans 14 residues. Germline-derived CDR1 and CDR2 are SGHRS and YFSETQ. The ends were cut back, 0 bases at V and 8 bases at J, with 12 bases in the middle. The investigators amplified TCR beta CDR3 regions from RNA transcripts. The TCR CDR3 first-round RT-PCR relied on the HTBI primer set. MiXCR, run by TCRdb on the multiplex PCR reads, gives a single entry per CDR3 protein. Among approximately 400,000 distinct CDR3 sequences listed, around 14% were seen once. General study results and limits: Model-based prediction identified ophthalmopathy a median around seven months prior to its onset.

Sequences were obtained from blood. The chain recombines TRBV5-1 with TRBJ2-1, with D perhaps given as TRBD1 or TRBD2 (5 bases each). The receptor was derived from a young woman with Graves' hyperthyroidism. The CDR3 loop reads CASSLVGASDEQFF. The CDR3 nucleotides are TGCGCCAGCAGCTTGGTCGGGGCTTCGGATGAGCAGTTCTTC.